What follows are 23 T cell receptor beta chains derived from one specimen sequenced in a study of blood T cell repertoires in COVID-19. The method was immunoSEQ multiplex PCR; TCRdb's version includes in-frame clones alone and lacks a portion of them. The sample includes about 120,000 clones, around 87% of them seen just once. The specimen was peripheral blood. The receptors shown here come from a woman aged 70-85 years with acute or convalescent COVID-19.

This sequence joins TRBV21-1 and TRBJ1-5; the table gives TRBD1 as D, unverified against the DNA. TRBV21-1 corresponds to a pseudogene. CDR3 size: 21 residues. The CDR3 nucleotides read TGTGCCAGCAGTAAAGGGGAGCGGGACAGGGACCCAGGACGTGGCAATCAGCCCCAGCATTTT. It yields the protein CASSKGERDRDPGRGNQPQHF.

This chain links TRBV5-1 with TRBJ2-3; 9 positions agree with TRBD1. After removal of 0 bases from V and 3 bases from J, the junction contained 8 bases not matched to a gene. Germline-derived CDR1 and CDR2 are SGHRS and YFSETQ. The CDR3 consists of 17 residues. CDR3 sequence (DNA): TGCGCCAGCAGCTTGGAGTTCCCGGGACAGGGTACAGATACGCAGTATTTT. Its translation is CASSLEFPGQGTDTQYF.

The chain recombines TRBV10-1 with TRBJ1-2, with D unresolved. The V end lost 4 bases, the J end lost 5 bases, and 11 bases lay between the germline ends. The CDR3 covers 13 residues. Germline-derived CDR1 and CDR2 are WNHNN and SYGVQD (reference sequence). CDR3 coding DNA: TGCGCCAGCAGTGGTCCCGGAGGATATGGCTACACCTTC. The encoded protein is CASSGPGGYGYTF.

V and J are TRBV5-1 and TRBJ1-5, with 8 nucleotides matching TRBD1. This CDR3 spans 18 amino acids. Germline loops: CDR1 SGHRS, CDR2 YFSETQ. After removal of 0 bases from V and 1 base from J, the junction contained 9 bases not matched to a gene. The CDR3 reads CASSLGTGGGMSNQPQHF. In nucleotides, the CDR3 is TGCGCCAGCAGCTTGGGAACAGGGGGAGGCATGAGCAATCAGCCCCAGCATTTT. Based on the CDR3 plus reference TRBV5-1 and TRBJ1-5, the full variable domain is KAGVTQTPRYLIKTRGQQVTLSCSPISGHRSVSWYQQTPGQGLQFLFEYFSETQRNKGNFPGRFSGRQFSNSRSEMNVSTLELGDSALYLCASSLGTGGGMSNQPQHFGDGTRLSIL.

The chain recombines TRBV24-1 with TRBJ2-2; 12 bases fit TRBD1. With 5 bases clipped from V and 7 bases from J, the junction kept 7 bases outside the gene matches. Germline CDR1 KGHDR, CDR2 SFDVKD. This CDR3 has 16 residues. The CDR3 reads CATSGPGQGAGGELFF. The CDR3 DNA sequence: TGTGCCACCAGTGGCCCGGGACAGGGGGCTGGCGGGGAGCTGTTTTTT.

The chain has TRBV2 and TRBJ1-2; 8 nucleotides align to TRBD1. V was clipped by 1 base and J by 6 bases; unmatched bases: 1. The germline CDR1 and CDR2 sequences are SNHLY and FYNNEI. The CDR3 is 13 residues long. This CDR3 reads CASSEGTGHGYTF. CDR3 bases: TGTGCCAGCAGTGAAGGGACAGGGCATGGCTACACCTTC.

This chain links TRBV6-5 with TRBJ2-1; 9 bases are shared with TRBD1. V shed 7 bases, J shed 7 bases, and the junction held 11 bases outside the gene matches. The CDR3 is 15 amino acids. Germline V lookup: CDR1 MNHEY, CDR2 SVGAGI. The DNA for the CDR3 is TGTGCCAGCACCCCTCAGGGGACAGGGCTAAATGAGCAGTTCTTC. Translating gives CASTPQGTGLNEQFF.

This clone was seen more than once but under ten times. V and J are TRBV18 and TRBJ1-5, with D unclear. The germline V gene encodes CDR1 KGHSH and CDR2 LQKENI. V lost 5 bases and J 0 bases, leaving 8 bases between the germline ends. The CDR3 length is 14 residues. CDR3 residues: CASSNTDSNQPQHF. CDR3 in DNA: TGTGCCAGCTCAAACACCGATAGCAATCAGCCCCAGCATTTT.

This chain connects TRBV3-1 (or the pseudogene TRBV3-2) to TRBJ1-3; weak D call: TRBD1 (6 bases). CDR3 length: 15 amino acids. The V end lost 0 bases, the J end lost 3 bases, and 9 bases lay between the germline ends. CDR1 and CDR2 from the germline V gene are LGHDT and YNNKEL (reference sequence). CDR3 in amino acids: CASSQDSGVGNTIYF. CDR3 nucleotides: TGTGCCAGCAGCCAAGATTCAGGGGTTGGAAACACCATATATTTT.

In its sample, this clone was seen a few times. DNA of the CDR3: TGTGCCAGCAGTCCTCTCTCCTACAATGAGCAGTTCTTC. Protein: CASSPLSYNEQFF. This chain links TRBV6-5 with TRBJ2-1, with D unresolved. V gave up 5 bases and J gave up 0 bases, with 5 bases separating them. The CDR3 sequence is 13 residues long. Germline loops: CDR1 MNHEY, CDR2 SVGAGI.

The CDR3 sequence: CASNPGLAGHEQFF. CDR3 sequence (DNA): TGTGCCAGCAACCCGGGACTAGCAGGCCATGAGCAGTTCTTC. The rearrangement links TRBV9 to TRBJ2-1, with 9 nucleotides matching TRBD2. Per germline, CDR1 SGDLS and CDR2 YYNGEE. V lost 6 bases, J lost 8 bases, and 9 bases stayed unmatched. CDR3 size: 14 residues.

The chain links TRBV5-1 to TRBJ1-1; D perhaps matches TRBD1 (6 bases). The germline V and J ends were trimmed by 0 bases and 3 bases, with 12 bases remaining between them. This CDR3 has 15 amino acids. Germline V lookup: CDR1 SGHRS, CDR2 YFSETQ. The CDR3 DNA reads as TGCGCCAGCAGCTTGGAGATGGGGGCGGACACTGAAGCTTTCTTT. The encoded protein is CASSLEMGADTEAFF. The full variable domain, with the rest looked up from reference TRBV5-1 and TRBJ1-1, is KAGVTQTPRYLIKTRGQQVTLSCSPISGHRSVSWYQQTPGQGLQFLFEYFSETQRNKGNFPGRFSGRQFSNSRSEMNVSTLELGDSALYLCASSLEMGADTEAFFGQGTRLTVV.

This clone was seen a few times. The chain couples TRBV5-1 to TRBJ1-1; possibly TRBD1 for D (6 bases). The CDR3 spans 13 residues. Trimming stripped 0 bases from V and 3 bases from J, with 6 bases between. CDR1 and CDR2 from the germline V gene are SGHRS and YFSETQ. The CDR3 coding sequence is TGCGCCAGCAGCTTGGGACAGGACACTGAAGCTTTCTTT. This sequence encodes CASSLGQDTEAFF. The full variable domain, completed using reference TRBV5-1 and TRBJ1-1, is KAGVTQTPRYLIKTRGQQVTLSCSPISGHRSVSWYQQTPGQGLQFLFEYFSETQRNKGNFPGRFSGRQFSNSRSEMNVSTLELGDSALYLCASSLGQDTEAFFGQGTRLTVV.

The CDR3 DNA reads TGTGCCAGCAGTTTGGACGGACTAGCGGGGGGAGGGACCCAGTACTTC. This translates into CASSLDGLAGGGTQYF. This chain joins TRBV28 and TRBJ2-5; 14 nucleotides line up with TRBD2. Looked up from germline, CDR1 is MDHEN and CDR2 is SYDVKM. This CDR3 region has 16 residues. The junction had 7 bases not matched to a gene; V was cut back by 3 bases and J by 7 bases.

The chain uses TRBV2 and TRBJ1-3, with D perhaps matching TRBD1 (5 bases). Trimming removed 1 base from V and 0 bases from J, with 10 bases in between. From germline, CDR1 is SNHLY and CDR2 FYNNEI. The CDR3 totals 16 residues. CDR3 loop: CASSEGWGYSGNTIYF. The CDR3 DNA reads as TGTGCCAGCAGTGAAGGGTGGGGCTACTCTGGAAACACCATATATTTT.

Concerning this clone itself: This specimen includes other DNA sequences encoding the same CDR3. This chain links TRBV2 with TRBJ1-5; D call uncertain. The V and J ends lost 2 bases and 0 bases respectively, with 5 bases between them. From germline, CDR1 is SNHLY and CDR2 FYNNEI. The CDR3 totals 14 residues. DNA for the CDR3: TGTGCCAGCAGTGAACGGAGTAGCAATCAGCCCCAGCATTTT. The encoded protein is CASSERSSNQPQHF.

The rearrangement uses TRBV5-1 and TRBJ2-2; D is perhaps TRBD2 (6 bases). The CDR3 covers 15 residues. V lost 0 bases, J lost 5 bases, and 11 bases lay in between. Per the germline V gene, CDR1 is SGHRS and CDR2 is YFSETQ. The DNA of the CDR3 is TGCGCCAGCAGCTTGGTGGGGACTGGAACCGGGGAGCTGTTTTTT. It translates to CASSLVGTGTGELFF.

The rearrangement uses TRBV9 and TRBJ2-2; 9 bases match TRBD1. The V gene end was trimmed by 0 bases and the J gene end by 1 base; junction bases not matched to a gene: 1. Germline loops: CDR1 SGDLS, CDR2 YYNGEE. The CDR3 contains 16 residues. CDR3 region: CASSVEGQGNTGELFF. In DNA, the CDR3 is TGTGCCAGCAGCGTAGAGGGACAGGGGAACACCGGGGAGCTGTTTTTT. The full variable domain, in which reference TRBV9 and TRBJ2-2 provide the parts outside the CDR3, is DSGVTQTPKHLITATGQRVTLRCSPRSGDLSVYWYQQSLDQGLQFLIQYYNGEERAKGNILERFSAQQFPDLHSELNLSSLELGDSALYFCASSVEGQGNTGELFFGEGSRLTVL.

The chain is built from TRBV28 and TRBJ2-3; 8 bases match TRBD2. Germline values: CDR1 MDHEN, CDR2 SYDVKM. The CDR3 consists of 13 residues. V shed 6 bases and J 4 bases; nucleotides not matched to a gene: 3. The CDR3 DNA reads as TGTGCCAGCAGCCCGGGGGGGCCAGATACGCAGTATTTT. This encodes CASSPGGPDTQYF.

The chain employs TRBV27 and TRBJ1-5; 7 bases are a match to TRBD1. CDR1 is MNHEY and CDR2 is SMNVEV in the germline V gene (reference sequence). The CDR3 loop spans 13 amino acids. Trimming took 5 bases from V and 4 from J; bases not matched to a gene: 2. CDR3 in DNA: TGTGCCAGCAGTATCAGGGGGAATCAGCCCCAGCATTTT. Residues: CASSIRGNQPQHF.

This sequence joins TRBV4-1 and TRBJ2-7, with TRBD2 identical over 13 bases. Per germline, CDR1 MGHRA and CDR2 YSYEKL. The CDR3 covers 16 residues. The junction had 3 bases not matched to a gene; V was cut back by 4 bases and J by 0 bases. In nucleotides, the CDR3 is TGCGCCAGCAGCCTTGGGACTAGCGGGAACTCCTACGAGCAGTACTTC. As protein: CASSLGTSGNSYEQYF.

CDR3 coding DNA: TGTGCCAGCAGCAAGATAGCGGGGGCTCTGAATGAGCAGTTCTTC. It translates to CASSKIAGALNEQFF. The chain couples TRBV14 to TRBJ2-1; the match to TRBD2 covers 9 bases. The CDR3 loop spans 15 amino acids. Per germline, CDR1 SGHDN and CDR2 FVKESK. Losses at the gene ends were 5 bases for V and 7 bases for J; bases not matched to a gene: 9. Filled out from reference TRBV14 and TRBJ2-1, the complete variable domain reads EAGVTQFPSHSVIEKGQTVTLRCDPISGHDNLYWYRRVMGKEIKFLLHFVKESKQDESGMPNNRFLAERTGGTYSTLKVQPAELEDSGVYFCASSKIAGALNEQFFGPGTRLTVL.

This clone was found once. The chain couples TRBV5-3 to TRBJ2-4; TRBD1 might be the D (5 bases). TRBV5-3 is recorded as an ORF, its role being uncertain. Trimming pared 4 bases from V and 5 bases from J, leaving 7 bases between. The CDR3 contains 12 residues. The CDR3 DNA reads TGTGCCAGAAGCCACAGGCAAAACATTCAGTACTTC. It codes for CARSHRQNIQYF.